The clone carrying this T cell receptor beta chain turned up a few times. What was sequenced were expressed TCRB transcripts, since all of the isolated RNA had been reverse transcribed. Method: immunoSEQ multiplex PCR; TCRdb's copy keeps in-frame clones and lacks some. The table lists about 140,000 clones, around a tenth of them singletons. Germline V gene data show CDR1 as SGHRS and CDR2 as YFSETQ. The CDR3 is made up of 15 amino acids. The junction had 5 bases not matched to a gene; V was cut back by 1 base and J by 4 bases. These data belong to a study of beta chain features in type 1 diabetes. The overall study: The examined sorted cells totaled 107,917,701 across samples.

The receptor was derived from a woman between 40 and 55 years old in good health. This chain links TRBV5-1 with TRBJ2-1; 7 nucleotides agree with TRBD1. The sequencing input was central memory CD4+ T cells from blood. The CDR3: CASSLYGTAYNEQFF. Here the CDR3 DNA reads TGCGCCAGCAGCTTGTACGGGACAGCTTACAATGAGCAGTTCTTC.